This entry concerns a single T cell receptor (beta chain). No antigen is known for it. TCRdb's copy holds only in-frame clones and misses some; the assay was immunoSEQ multiplex PCR. The sample lists 150,000 to 200,000 clones, 85% to 95% occurring once. This record belongs to a study of T cell responses to AZD1222 COVID-19 vaccine. The wider study: Second-dose recipients at about 4 or about 12 weeks were treated as one pooled group.

Findings of the study overall: Only 6 or 7 people who got AZD1222 tested seropositive at baseline. A reported finding is that nearly half of spike-specific TCRs target unmutated variant regions.

Trimming removed 1 base from V and 9 bases from J, with 11 bases in between. CDR1 is LGHDT, CDR2 YNNKEL, per germline (reference sequence). The CDR3 is 13 residues long. The source was peripheral blood, collected on day 0 of AZD1222 vaccination. This sequence was found in an adult in good health. This sequence joins TRBV3-1 (or the pseudogene TRBV3-2) and TRBJ2-3, with D maybe TRBD2 (5 bases). The DNA for the CDR3 is TGTGCCAGCAGCCAAGCGCCGACTATGACGCAGTATTTT. It encodes CASSQAPTMTQYF.